This TCR beta chain was documented in a study of regulatory T cells in long-lasting Graves disease. This clonotype was recorded at least ten times. Time point here: newly diagnosed GD, antithyroid drugs for less than 3 months. PBMC RNA was the source of the TCR library. The source of the patients was an endocrinology department in Xi'an, China. Building of the TCR beta libraries involved iRepertoire HTBI primers and Arm-PCR of CDR3 regions. TCRdb independently ran MiXCR on the multiplex PCR reads; one entry per CDR3 protein. Here the sample spans under 450,000 distinct CDR3 sequences, roughly 15% being singletons. The data were also submitted as part of a second study, on T cells in Graves' hyperthyroidism and ophthalmopathy. That paper notes: Blood shared most expanded thyroid clonotypes above 0.001.

The specimen was peripheral blood mononuclear cells (PBMCs), collected at new diagnosis, from a patient treated with antithyroid drugs. The origin of this receptor is a woman between 18 and 30 years old with Graves disease.

CDR3 loop: CASSIRAGDLADTQYF. The CDR3 nucleotides read TGTGCCAGCTCAATAAGAGCGGGGGACCTTGCAGATACGCAGTATTTT. This chain links TRBV18 with TRBJ2-3; TRBD2 agrees at 8 bases. Trimming at V came to 5 bases and at J to 4 bases, leaving 11 bases not matched to a gene. The V gene's germline CDR1 is KGHSH and CDR2 LQKENI. This CDR3 has 16 residues.